This paragraph reports one T cell receptor (beta chain). Antigen specificity is unknown. Clones were read by immunoSEQ multiplex PCR, and TCRdb kept only the in-frame ones, dropping some. The sample shows 110,000 to 150,000 clones, just over 90% of them seen only once. This specimen belongs to a study of T cell responses to AZD1222 COVID-19 vaccine. Notes on the study in general: Reportedly, nearly half of unique spike TCRs recognized epitopes outside B.1.351/B.1.1.7 mutations. Baseline serostatus was positive in only a handful of AZD1222 recipients. Spike-specific TCR breadth and depth both grew after two AZD1222 doses. After the peak T cell response, and only then, were repertoires sampled.

The ends were cut back, 2 bases at V and 8 bases at J, with 17 bases in the middle. The germline gives CDR1 SGHVS, CDR2 FQNEAQ. The CDR3 has 15 residues. The sequenced sample was peripheral blood, obtained on day 0 of AZD1222 vaccination. The chain carries TRBV7-8 and TRBJ2-3; no reliable D call. The sequence derives from an adult in good health. The CDR3 bases are TGTGCCAGCAGCTTATCGACCAACCAGATGGCTACGCAGTATTTT. This gives the protein CASSLSTNQMATQYF.